The clone carrying this T cell receptor beta chain was counted at least ten times. The sample originates from a study of T cells after yellow fever vaccination. TCRdb re-derived calls from the 5' RACE reads in MiXCR, one entry per CDR3 protein. The repertoire holds some 300,000 distinct CDR3 sequences, 3.6% seen once, with 20% to 25% in the top ten. The clonotype was recovered from a man aged 18-30 years who received the YFV17D yellow fever vaccine. This specimen was PBMCs, taken on the day of the yellow fever booster vaccination.

The CDR3 loop reads CASSLPSPGELFF. DNA for the CDR3: TGTGCCAGCAGCCTCCCCTCCCCCGGGGAGCTGTTTTTT. The rearrangement links TRBV7-3 to TRBJ2-2; D gene ambiguous. The CDR3 totals 13 residues. V was pared by 5 bases and J by 6 bases, with 10 bases between. Germline V lookup: CDR1 SGHTA, CDR2 FQGTGA.